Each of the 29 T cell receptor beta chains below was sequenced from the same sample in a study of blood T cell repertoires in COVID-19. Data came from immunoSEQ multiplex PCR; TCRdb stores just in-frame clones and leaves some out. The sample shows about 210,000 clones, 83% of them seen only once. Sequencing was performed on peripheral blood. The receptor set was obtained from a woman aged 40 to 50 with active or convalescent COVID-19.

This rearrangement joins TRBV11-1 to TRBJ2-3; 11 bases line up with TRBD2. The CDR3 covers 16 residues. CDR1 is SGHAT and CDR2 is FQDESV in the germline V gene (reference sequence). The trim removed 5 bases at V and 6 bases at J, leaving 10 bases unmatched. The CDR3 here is CASSALAGGPGDTQYF. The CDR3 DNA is TGTGCCAGCAGCGCCTTAGCGGGAGGGCCCGGGGATACGCAGTATTTT. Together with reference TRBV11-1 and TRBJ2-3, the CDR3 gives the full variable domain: EAEVAQSPRYKITEKSQAVAFWCDPISGHATLYWYRQILGQGPELLVQFQDESVVDDSQLPKDRFSAERLKGVDSTLKIQPAELGDSAMYLCASSALAGGPGDTQYFGPGTRLTVL.

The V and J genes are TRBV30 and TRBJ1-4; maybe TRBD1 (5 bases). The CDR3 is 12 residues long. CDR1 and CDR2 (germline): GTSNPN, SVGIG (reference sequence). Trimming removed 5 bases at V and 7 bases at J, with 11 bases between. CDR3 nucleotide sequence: TGTGCCTGGGACAGTAGGGGTGAAAAACTGTTTTTT. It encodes CAWDSRGEKLFF. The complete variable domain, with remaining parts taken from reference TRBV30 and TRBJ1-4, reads SQTIHQWPATLVQPVGSPLSLECTVEGTSNPNLYWYRQAAGRGLQLLFYSVGIGQISSEVPQNLSASRPQDRQFILSSKKLLLSDSGFYLCAWDSRGEKLFFGSGTQLSVL.

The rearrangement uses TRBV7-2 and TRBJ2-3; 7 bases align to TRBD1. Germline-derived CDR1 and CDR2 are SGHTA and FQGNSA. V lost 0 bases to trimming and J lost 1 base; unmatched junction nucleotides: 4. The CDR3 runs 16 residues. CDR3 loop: CASSLAQGGGTDTQYF. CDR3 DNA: TGTGCCAGCAGCTTAGCGCAAGGGGGCGGCACAGATACGCAGTATTTT.

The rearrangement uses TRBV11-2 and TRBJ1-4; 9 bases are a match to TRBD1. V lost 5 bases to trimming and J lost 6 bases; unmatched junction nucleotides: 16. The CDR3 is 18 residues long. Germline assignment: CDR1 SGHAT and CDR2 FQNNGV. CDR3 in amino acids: CASSHLWTGEDADEKLFF. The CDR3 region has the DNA TGTGCCAGCAGCCATCTCTGGACAGGGGAAGATGCCGATGAAAAACTGTTTTTT.

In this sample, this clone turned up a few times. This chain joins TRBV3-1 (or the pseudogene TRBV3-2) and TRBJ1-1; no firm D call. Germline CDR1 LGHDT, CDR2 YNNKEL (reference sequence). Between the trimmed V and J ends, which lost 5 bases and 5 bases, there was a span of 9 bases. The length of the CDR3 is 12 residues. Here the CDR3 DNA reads TGTGCCAGCAGCGAGTCGAGTACTGAAGCTTTCTTT. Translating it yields CASSESSTEAFF.

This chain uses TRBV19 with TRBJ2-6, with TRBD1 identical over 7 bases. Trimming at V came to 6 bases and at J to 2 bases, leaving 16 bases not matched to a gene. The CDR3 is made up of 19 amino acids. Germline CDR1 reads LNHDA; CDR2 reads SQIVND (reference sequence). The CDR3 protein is CASSLRGLIIFTGANVLTF. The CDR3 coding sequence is TGTGCCAGTAGCCTTAGGGGGCTCATCATCTTCACTGGGGCCAACGTCCTGACTTTC.

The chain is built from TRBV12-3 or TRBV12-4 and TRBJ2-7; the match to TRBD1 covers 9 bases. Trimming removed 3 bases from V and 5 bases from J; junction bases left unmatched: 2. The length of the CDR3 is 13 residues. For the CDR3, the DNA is TGTGCCAGCAGTTTGGACAGGGGAAACGAGCAGTACTTC. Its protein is CASSLDRGNEQYF.

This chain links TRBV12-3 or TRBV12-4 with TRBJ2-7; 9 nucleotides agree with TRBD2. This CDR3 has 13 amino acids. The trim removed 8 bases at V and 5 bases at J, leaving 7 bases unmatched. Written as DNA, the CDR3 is TGTGCCAGCCGGGGCGGGGGGGCTAACGAGCAGTACTTC. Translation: CASRGGGANEQYF.

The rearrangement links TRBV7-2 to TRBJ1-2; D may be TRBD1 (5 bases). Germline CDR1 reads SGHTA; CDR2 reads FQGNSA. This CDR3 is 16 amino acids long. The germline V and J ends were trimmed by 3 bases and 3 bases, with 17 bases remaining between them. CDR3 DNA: TGTGCCAGCAGCTTGTCGCCAGGGAGGATAGACTATGGCTACACCTTC. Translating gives CASSLSPGRIDYGYTF.

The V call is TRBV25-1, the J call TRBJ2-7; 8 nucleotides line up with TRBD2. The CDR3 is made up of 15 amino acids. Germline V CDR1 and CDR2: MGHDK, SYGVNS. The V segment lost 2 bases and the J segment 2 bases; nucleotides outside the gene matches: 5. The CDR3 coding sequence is TGTGCCAGCAGTGAAGGCGCGGGAGGCACCTACGAGCAGTACTTC. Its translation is CASSEGAGGTYEQYF.

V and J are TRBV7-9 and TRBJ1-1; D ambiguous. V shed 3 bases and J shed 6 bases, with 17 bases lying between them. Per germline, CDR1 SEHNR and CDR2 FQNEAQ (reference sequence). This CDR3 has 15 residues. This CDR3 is CASSFPDRAGPEAFF. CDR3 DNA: TGTGCCAGCAGCTTTCCGGATCGGGCGGGCCCTGAAGCTTTCTTT.

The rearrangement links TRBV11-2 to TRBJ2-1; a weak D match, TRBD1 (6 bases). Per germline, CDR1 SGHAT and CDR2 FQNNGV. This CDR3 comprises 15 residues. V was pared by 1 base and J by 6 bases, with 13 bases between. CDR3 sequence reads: CASSLGRGSPNEQFF. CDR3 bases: TGTGCCAGCAGCTTAGGCAGGGGTTCGCCCAATGAGCAGTTCTTC.

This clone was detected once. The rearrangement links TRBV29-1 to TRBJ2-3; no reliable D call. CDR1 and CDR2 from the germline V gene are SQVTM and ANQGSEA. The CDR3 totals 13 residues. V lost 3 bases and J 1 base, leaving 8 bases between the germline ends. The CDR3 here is CSVEGSRTDTQYF. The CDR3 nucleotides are TGCAGCGTTGAGGGCAGTCGCACAGATACGCAGTATTTT.

CDR3 in DNA: TGTGCCACCAGTGATTGGGTTGACAGCCCCTACGAGCAGTACTTC. This translates into CATSDWVDSPYEQYF. This chain links TRBV24-1 with TRBJ2-7; D is possibly TRBD1 (5 bases). The V and J ends lost 2 bases and 2 bases respectively, with 12 bases between them. Germline V gives CDR1 KGHDR, CDR2 SFDVKD. The CDR3 extends over 15 amino acids.

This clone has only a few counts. CDR3 nucleotide sequence: TGTGCCACCAGTGAGTCAGGGGGAACTGAAGCTTTCTTT. As protein: CATSESGGTEAFF. The chain couples TRBV24-1 to TRBJ1-1; 7 bases map to TRBD1. Looked up from germline, CDR1 is KGHDR and CDR2 is SFDVKD. The ends lost 4 bases at V and 5 bases at J; junction bases unmatched: 3. This CDR3 is built from 13 residues.

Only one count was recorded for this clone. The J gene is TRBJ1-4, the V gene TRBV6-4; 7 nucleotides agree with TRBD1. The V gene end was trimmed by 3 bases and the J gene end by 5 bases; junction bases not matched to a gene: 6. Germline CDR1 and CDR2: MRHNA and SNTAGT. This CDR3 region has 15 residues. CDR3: CASSERDSGNEKLFF. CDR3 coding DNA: TGTGCCAGCAGTGAGCGGGACAGTGGCAATGAAAAACTGTTTTTT.

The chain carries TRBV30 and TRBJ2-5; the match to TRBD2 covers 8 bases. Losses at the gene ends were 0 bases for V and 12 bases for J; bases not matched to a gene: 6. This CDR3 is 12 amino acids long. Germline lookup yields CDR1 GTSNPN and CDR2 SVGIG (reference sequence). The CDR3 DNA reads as TGTGCCTGGAGTGTACAAGCGGGAGTGGAGTACTTC. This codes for CAWSVQAGVEYF.

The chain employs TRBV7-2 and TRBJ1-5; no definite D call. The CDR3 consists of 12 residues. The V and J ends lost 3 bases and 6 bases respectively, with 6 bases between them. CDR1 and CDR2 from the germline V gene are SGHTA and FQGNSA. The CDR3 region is CASSLGSQPQHF. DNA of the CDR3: TGTGCCAGCAGCTTGGGGAGTCAGCCCCAGCATTTT.

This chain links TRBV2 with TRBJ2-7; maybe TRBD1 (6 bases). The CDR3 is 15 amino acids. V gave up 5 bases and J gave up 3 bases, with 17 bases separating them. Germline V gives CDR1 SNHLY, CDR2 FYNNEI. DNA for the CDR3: TGTGCCAGCAGTAGACAGGACCATCCAGACTACGAGCAGTACTTC. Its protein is CASSRQDHPDYEQYF.

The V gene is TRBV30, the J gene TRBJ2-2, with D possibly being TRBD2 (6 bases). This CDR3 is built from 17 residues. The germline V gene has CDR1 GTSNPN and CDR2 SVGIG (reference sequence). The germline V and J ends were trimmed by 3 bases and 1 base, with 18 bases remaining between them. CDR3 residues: CAWSHRGTGLNTGELFF. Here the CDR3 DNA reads TGTGCCTGGAGCCACCGGGGGACCGGACTGAACACCGGGGAGCTGTTTTTT.

The CDR3: CASSQDPTGGDSPLHF. The CDR3 DNA sequence: TGCGCCAGCAGCCAAGACCCGACAGGGGGCGATTCACCCCTCCACTTT. This sequence joins TRBV4-3 and TRBJ1-6; 10 bases fit TRBD1. V shed 0 bases and J 8 bases; nucleotides not matched to a gene: 4. This CDR3 is 16 amino acids long. CDR1 is LGHNA and CDR2 is YSLEER in the germline V gene.

The CDR3 sequence is CASSPNGGNQPQHF. CDR3 in DNA: TGCGCCAGCAGTCCGAACGGGGGCAATCAGCCCCAGCATTTT. The rearrangement joins TRBV5-1 to TRBJ1-5; D remains ambiguous. Germline V lookup: CDR1 SGHRS, CDR2 YFSETQ. The CDR3 runs 14 residues. Trimming left V 5 bases short and J 2 bases short, with 11 bases between.

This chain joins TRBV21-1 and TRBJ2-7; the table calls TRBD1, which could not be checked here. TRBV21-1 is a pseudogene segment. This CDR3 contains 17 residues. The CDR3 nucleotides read TGTGCCAGCTACAACGGACCGGGACAGGGGCCGACCTACGAGCAGTACTTC. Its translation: CASYNGPGQGPTYEQYF.

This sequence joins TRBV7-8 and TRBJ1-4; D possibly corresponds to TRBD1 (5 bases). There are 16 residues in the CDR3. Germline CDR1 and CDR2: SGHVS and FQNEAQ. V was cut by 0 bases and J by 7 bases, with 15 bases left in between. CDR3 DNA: TGTGCCAGCAGCTTAGCGAGGGTCGGAGGGGCTGAAAAACTGTTTTTT. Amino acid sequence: CASSLARVGGAEKLFF.

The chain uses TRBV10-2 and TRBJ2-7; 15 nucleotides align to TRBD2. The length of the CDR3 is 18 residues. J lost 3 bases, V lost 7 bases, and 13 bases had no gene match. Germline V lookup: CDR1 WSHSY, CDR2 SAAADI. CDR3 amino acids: CASTPDPGLAGGLYEQYF. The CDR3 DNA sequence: TGCGCCAGCACCCCCGACCCGGGACTAGCGGGAGGACTCTACGAGCAGTACTTC.

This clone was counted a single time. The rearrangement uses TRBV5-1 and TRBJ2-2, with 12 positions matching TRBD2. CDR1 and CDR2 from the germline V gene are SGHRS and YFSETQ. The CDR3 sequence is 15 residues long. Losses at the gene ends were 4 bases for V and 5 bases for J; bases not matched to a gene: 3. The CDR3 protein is CASSRGLAGTGELFF. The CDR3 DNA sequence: TGCGCCAGCAGCCGTGGACTAGCGGGGACCGGGGAGCTGTTTTTT. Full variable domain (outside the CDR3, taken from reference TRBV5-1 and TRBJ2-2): KAGVTQTPRYLIKTRGQQVTLSCSPISGHRSVSWYQQTPGQGLQFLFEYFSETQRNKGNFPGRFSGRQFSNSRSEMNVSTLELGDSALYLCASSRGLAGTGELFFGEGSRLTVL.

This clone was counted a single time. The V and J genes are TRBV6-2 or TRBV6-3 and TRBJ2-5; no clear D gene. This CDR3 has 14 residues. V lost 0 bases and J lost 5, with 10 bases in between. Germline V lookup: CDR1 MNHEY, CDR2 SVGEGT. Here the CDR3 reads CASSYSRTSETQYF. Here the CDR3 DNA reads TGTGCCAGCAGTTACTCGAGAACTTCCGAGACCCAGTACTTC.

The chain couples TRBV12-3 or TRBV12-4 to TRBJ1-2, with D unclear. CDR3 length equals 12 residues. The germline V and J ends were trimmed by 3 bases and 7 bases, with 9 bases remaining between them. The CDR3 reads CASSFGGSGYTF. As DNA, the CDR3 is TGTGCCAGCAGTTTCGGAGGCTCTGGCTACACCTTC.

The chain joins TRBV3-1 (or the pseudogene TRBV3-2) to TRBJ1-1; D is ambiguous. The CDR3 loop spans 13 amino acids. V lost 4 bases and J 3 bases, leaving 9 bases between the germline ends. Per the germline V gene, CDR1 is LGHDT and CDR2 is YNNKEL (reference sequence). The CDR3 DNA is TGTGCCAGCAGCCGGGCCAGATACACTGAAGCTTTCTTT. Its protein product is CASSRARYTEAFF.